This is a list of T cell receptor beta chains from one sample in a study of control samples from healthy donors and cancer patients. Using immunoSEQ multiplex PCR, the repertoire was profiled, and TCRdb retains in-frame clones only, with some absent. The sample lists about 160,000 clones; roughly 95% were seen once. Sequencing was carried out using blood. These TCRs come from a woman aged 25 to 39 in good health. The CDR3 runs from the conserved cysteine through the conserved F or W. A D gene is named only where the DNA matches it firmly. Rows give clone size only sometimes, using once, few, many, or a class for an expanded clone.

>TRBV30|TRBJ1-2|.|.
TGTGCCTGGAGTGTTACACAGGGTATGGACTATGGCTACACCTTC
CAWSVTQGMDYGYTF
>TRBV5-1|TRBJ2-7|.|.
TGCGCCAGCAGCGCGACGACAGTTTACGAGCAGTACTTC
CASSATTVYEQYF
>TRBV6-5|TRBJ2-7|.|once
TGTGCCAGCAGTTACTCGAAAGTGGGGGTCGAGCAGTACTTC
CASSYSKVGVEQYF
>TRBV24-1|TRBJ2-5|.|.
TGTGCCACCAGTGCCAACGTGGCCCCTGAGACCCAGTACTTC
CATSANVAPETQYF
>TRBV6-5|TRBJ2-5|.|.
TGTGCCAGCATCTCCAAAGAGACCCAGTACTTC
CASISKETQYF
>TRBV7-2|TRBJ2-5|TRBD1|.
TGTGCCAGCAGCTTATCAGGGGGTGCCCTCCAAGAGACCCAGTACTTC
CASSLSGGALQETQYF
>TRBV7-3|TRBJ2-2|TRBD1|once
TGTGCCAGCAGCCGTAAGACAGGGCCCGGCACCGGGGAGCTGTTTTTT
CASSRKTGPGTGELFF
>TRBV15|TRBJ1-2|.|.
TGTGCCACCAGCAGCATTATAGGGATCTATGGCTACACCTTC
CATSSIIGIYGYTF
>TRBV5-4|TRBJ2-7|TRBD2|.
TGTGCCAGCAGCCGTACTAGCGTCAGCTCCTACGAGCAGTACTTC
CASSRTSVSSYEQYF
>TRBV28|TRBJ2-4|.|.
TGTGCCAGCAGTACCCAGGGGGTAGCGGACATTCAGTACTTC
CASSTQGVADIQYF
>TRBV4-1|TRBJ2-3|TRBD1|.
TGCGCCAGCAGCCAAGTAGGCCGGGACAGGGGCACAGATACGCAGTATTTT
CASSQVGRDRGTDTQYF
>TRBV6-5|TRBJ1-2|.|.
TGTGCCAGCAGTCCAGGACTGCGCTCAGATGGCTACACCTTC
CASSPGLRSDGYTF
>TRBV9|TRBJ2-2|TRBD1|.
TGTGCCAGCAGCGTAAGGGACAGGGGGACCGGGGAGCTGTTTTTT
CASSVRDRGTGELFF
>TRBV9|TRBJ2-2|TRBD1|.
TGTGCCAGCAGCGTAGGTCGGGGACAGAGAAACACCGGGGAGCTGTTTTTT
CASSVGRGQRNTGELFF
>TRBV28|TRBJ2-1|TRBD2|.
TGTGCCAGCAGTCTTTCGGGACTAGCGGAGCAGTTCTTC
CASSLSGLAEQFF
>TRBV28|TRBJ1-5|.|.
TGTGCCAGCAGCGGCCCCGGGGGGCATCAGCCCCAGCATTTT
CASSGPGGHQPQHF
>TRBV27|TRBJ1-5|TRBD1|.
TGTGCCAGCAGTGCTTTCGGACAGGGGGCTTCCTATAGCAATCAGCCCCAGCATTTT
CASSAFGQGASYSNQPQHF
>TRBV11-2|TRBJ2-5|.|once
TGTGCCAGCAGCACCCTTAAACGGCTTGAGACCCAGTACTTC
CASSTLKRLETQYF
>TRBV30|TRBJ2-7|.|.
TGTGCCTGGAGTGCAGCTTACGAGCAGTACTTC
CAWSAAYEQYF
>TRBV7-9|TRBJ1-1|.|.
TGTGCCAGCAGCTTAGTGACCGAGGCGGTGAAAGCTTTCTTT
CASSLVTEAVKAFF
>TRBV9|TRBJ2-2|.|.
TGTGCCAGCAGCGTAGATGTGAGCACCGGGGAGCTGTTTTTT
CASSVDVSTGELFF
>TRBV7-8|TRBJ1-1|TRBD1|.
TGTGCCAGCAGCCAAGACAGGGGTACTGAAGCTTTCTTT
CASSQDRGTEAFF
>TRBV18|TRBJ2-3|.|.
TGTGCCAGCTCAGAACCAGATACGCAGTATTTT
CASSEPDTQYF
>TRBV29-1|TRBJ2-5|.|.
TGCAGCGTTGAAGATAACAGGGCAGAGACCCAGTACTTC
CSVEDNRAETQYF
>TRBV11-2|TRBJ1-2|.|.
TGTGCCAGCAGCTTACAGGGGCCTGGCGGCTACACCTTC
CASSLQGPGGYTF
>TRBV3-1/TRBV3-2|TRBJ2-7|.|.
TGTGCCAGCAGCCAACAGCCATCCTACGAGCAGTACTTC
CASSQQPSYEQYF
>TRBV4-1|TRBJ1-1|TRBD1|.
TGCGCCAGCAGCGCAAGACAGGGACCCACTGAAGCTTTCTTT
CASSARQGPTEAFF
>TRBV15|TRBJ2-1|.|.
TGTGCCACCAGCCCTACGGGGCGGATGATTACAAATGAGCAGTTCTTC
CATSPTGRMITNEQFF
>TRBV7-9|TRBJ1-1|.|.
TGTGCCAGCGGTTATCCCCTGGGCGAGAACACTGAAGCTTTCTTT
CASGYPLGENTEAFF
>TRBV2|TRBJ1-5|.|.
TGTGCCAGCAGCGAACAGGGTATTAGCAATCAGCCCCAGCATTTT
CASSEQGISNQPQHF
>TRBV6-4|TRBJ2-1|.|once
TGTGCCAGCAGACTGACAGGTAGCTCCTACAATGAGCAGTTCTTC
CASRLTGSSYNEQFF
>TRBV2|TRBJ1-2|.|.
TGTGCCAGCAGCGGGACAATGGATTATGGCTACACCTTC
CASSGTMDYGYTF
>TRBV6-5|TRBJ1-1|.|.
TGTGCCAGCAGGGACTGGACAGTCATGAACACTGAAGCTTTCTTT
CASRDWTVMNTEAFF
>TRBV9|TRBJ2-7|TRBD2|.
TGTGCCAGCAGCGTAGCCCCCAGCGGGGGCGAGCAGTACTTC
CASSVAPSGGEQYF
>TRBV7-9|TRBJ2-7|.|.
TGTGCCAGCGTCCGATCAAATGGAGACGAGCAGTACTTC
CASVRSNGDEQYF
>TRBV15|TRBJ2-2|.|.
TGTGCCACCAGCCCGGGGGAGAACACCGGGGAGCTGTTTTTT
CATSPGENTGELFF
>TRBV7-9|TRBJ2-5|.|once
TGTGCCAGCAGCGGGCTGGAGACCCAGTACTTC
CASSGLETQYF
>TRBV11-3|TRBJ2-2|TRBD1|.
TGTGCCAGCAGCGCTACAGGGGGGCTCGGGGAGCTGTTTTTT
CASSATGGLGELFF
>TRBV15|TRBJ2-3|.|.
TGTGCCACCAGCAGCGGGAGCCGGACAGATACGCAGTATTTT
CATSSGSRTDTQYF
>TRBV7-9|TRBJ2-7|TRBD2|.
TGTGCCAGCAGCTCCACCGGGACTAGAATCTACGAGCAGTACTTC
CASSSTGTRIYEQYF
>TRBV30|TRBJ1-6|.|.
TGTGCCTGGAGTGTAGAGAAAGGAATGAATAATTCACCCCTCCACTTT
CAWSVEKGMNNSPLHF
>TRBV3-1/TRBV3-2|TRBJ1-6|.|.
TGTGCCAGCAGCCAAGTGGGGGAAGGGTCACCCCTCCACTTT
CASSQVGEGSPLHF
>TRBV24-1|TRBJ2-6|.|.
TGTGCCACCAGTGCCTTGGGGGGTGCTGGGGCCAACGTCCTGACTTTC
CATSALGGAGANVLTF
>TRBV6-6|TRBJ1-1|.|few
TGTGCCAGCATATTGGACGGTAACACTGAAGCTTTCTTT
CASILDGNTEAFF
>TRBV6-5|TRBJ1-2|.|.
TGTGCCAGCAGCCAACGGGGGGTATACTATGGCTACACCTTC
CASSQRGVYYGYTF
>TRBV4-1|TRBJ2-5|.|.
TGCGCCAGCAGCCTAAACCACCGACGGGATTTGTACCAAGAGACCCAGTACTTC
CASSLNHRRDLYQETQYF
>TRBV28|TRBJ1-4|TRBD1|.
TGTGCCAGTGTTGGGACAGGAACTAATGAAAAACTGTTTTTT
CASVGTGTNEKLFF
>TRBV20-1|TRBJ2-7|.|.
TGCAGTGCTAGTTACAGTAACTACGAGCAGTACTTC
CSASYSNYEQYF
>TRBV28|TRBJ1-3|.|.
TGTGCCAGCAGTATAACCTCTGGAAACACCATATATTTT
CASSITSGNTIYF
>TRBV7-9|TRBJ1-1|.|.
TGTGCCAGCAGCTCAGGGACTTTGGCTGAAGCTTTCTTT
CASSSGTLAEAFF
>TRBV5-5|TRBJ1-6|.|.
TGTGCCAGCAGCCCGACTAGGGTGAGCGATAATTCACCCCTCCACTTT
CASSPTRVSDNSPLHF
>TRBV7-2|TRBJ2-7|.|.
TGTGCCAGCAGCTTAATACCCTACGAGCAGTACTTC
CASSLIPYEQYF
>TRBV13|TRBJ2-7|TRBD1|.
TGTGCCAGCAGCCCGCGGACAGGGAGGTGGGAGCAGTACTTC
CASSPRTGRWEQYF
>TRBV12-3/TRBV12-4|TRBJ2-1|TRBD2|.
TGTGCCAGCAAACTAGCGGGATTGAATGAGCAGTTCTTC
CASKLAGLNEQFF